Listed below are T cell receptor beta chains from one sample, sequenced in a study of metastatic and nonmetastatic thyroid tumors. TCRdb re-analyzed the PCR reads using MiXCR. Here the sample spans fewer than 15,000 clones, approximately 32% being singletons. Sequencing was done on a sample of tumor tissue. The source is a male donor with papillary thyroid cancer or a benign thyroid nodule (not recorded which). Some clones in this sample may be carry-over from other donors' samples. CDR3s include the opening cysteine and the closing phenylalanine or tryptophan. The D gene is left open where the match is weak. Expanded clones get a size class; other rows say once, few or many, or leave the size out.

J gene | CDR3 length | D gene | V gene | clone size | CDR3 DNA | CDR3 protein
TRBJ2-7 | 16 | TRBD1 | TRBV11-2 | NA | TGTGCCAGCAGCCCCACCTCCGGACAGGGGATCTACGAGCAGTACTTC | CASSPTSGQGIYEQYF
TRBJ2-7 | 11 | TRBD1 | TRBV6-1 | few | TGTGCCAGCCTGTCAGGGGGAGCGGCGTACTTC | CASLSGGAAYF
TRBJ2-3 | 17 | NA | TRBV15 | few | TGTGCCACCAGCAGAGATGGCGAGCTGTCCTCCGCGTGGACGCAGTATTTT | CATSRDGELSSAWTQYF
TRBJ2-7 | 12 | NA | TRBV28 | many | TGTGCCAGCAGTTTACTTCGAGGGGGACAGTACTTC | CASSLLRGGQYF
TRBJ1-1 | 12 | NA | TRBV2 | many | TGTGCCAGCAGTGCTAAGAACACTGAAGCTTTCTTT | CASSAKNTEAFF
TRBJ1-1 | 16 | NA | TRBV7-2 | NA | TGTGCCAGCAGCTTAGCGGCAGCTTGGGGGAAAACTGAAGATTTCTTT | CASSLAAAWGKTEDFF
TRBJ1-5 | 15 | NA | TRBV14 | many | TGTGCCAGCAGCCAAGGGGGGGGCCTCAATCAGCCCCAGCATTTT | CASSQGGGLNQPQHF
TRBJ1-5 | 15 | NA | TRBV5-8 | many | TGTGCCAGCAGAAAGACGACGGCGAGCAATCAGCCCCAGCATTTT | CASRKTTASNQPQHF
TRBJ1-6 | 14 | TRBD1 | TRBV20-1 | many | TGCAGTGCCCCCCAGGGACAGGGGGCATCACCCCTCCACTTT | CSAPQGQGASPLHF
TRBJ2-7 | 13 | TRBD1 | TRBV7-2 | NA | TGTGCCAGCAGTCTCTGGACAGGGGACGAGCAGTACTTC | CASSLWTGDEQYF
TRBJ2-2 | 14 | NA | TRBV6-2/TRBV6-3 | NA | TGTGCCAGCGGGCCTAGGACGAACACCGGGGAGCTGTTTTTT | CASGPRTNTGELFF
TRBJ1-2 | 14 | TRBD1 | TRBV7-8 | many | TGTGCCAGCAGCGGAGGACAGGGGGACTATGGCTACACCTTC | CASSGGQGDYGYTF
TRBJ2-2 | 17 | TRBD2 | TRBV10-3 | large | TGTGCCACTATGAAACTTAGCGGGGGAGTTAACACCGGGGAGCTGTTTTTT | CATMKLSGGVNTGELFF
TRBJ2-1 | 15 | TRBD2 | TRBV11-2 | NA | TGTGCCAGCTCCCCTGGGCTAGCGGGAGGGAATGAGCAGTTCTTC | CASSPGLAGGNEQFF
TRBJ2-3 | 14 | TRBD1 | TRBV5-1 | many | TGCGCCAGCACCTCGGGACAGGGCACAGATACGCAGTATTTT | CASTSGQGTDTQYF
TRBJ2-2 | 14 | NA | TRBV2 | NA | TGTGCCAGCAGTGCAAATAGGAACACCGGGGAGCTGTTTTTT | CASSANRNTGELFF
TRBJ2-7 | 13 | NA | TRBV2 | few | TGTGCCAGCAGAGACTCTCTAAAATACGAGCAGTACTTC | CASRDSLKYEQYF
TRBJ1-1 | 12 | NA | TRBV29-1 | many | TGCAGCGGCAGGGTTTTAGGCACTGAAGCTTTCTTT | CSGRVLGTEAFF